The T cell receptor (beta chain) under discussion was sequenced for a study of blood T cell repertoires in COVID-19. The wider study: Acute and convalescent COVID-19 specimens originated in the United States, Italy and Spain. Sample material is recorded as cDNA or gDNA derived from T cells, B-cell-depleted T cells, or PBMCs.

The assay was immunoSEQ multiplex PCR, and TCRdb's table has in-frame clones only and misses some. The sample contains over 200,000 clones, about 87% of which appear only once. Adults between roughly 18 and 95 years of age took part from fewer than 30 US areas. Recovered status applied to Cohort 3 donors who had two consecutive negative PCRs. It also applied to those with clearance or with symptom resolution. The CDR3 is 19 amino acids. With 6 bases clipped from V and 0 bases from J, the junction kept 20 bases outside the gene matches. The germline V gene encodes CDR1 MGHRA and CDR2 YSYEKL. The V gene is TRBV4-1, the J gene TRBJ2-7; 7 positions agree with TRBD1. The sample was PBMCs or T cells enriched from blood (not recorded which). This receptor was obtained from a man aged 25 to 40 who had recovered from COVID-19. CDR3 coding DNA: TGCGCCAGCAGACTTACAGGGGCCGTAGGATCAAGATTCTCCTACGAGCAGTACTTC. It codes for CASRLTGAVGSRFSYEQYF.